This entry concerns a single T cell receptor (beta chain). J was trimmed by 5 bases and V by 3 bases; bases with no gene match: 5. The CDR3 consists of 14 residues. Looked up from germline, CDR1 is MGHRA and CDR2 is YSYEKL. The entry originates in a study of shared clonotypes between healthy human individuals. Some clones are missing from TCRdb's copy, which holds only in-frame ones; the method was immunoSEQ multiplex PCR. The sample lists approximately 350,000 clones, over 65% occurring once. Sequencing input: memory CD4+ T cells sorted from blood. The subset: CD45RA-negative fraction. This receptor was taken from a man aged 30 to 45 in good health. The chain combines TRBV4-1 with TRBJ2-3, with 7 positions matching TRBD2. The CDR3 region has the DNA TGCGCCAGCAGCCACGGTGCGGGAGAAGATACGCAGTATTTT. This sequence encodes CASSHGAGEDTQYF.